This TCR beta chain was recovered during a study of T cell changes during pregnancy in multiple sclerosis. This clone was detected once. The germline gives CDR1 SGHKS, CDR2 YYEKEE (reference sequence). This CDR3 comprises 15 residues. The V and J ends lost 0 bases and 7 bases, in that order; junction bases with no gene match: 6. Sequencing used immunoSEQ multiplex PCR; TCRdb keeps in-frame clones, though not all of them. The sample lists over 50,000 clones, approximately 90% seen once, with approximately 5% in the top ten. The V and J genes are TRBV5-5 and TRBJ2-1, with 8 bases fitting TRBD2. This receptor was taken from a human donor whose cells served as feeder cells for cultures in a pregnancy study. Sequencing input: peripheral blood from another person, used as feeder cells. The CDR3 DNA reads TGTGCCAGCAGCTTGGTTCTAGCGGGTGCTAATGAGCAGTTCTTC. It is translated as CASSLVLAGANEQFF.